The rows below give T cell receptor beta chains drawn from one sample of a study of CD8 T cells in ankylosing spondylitis. TCRdb redid the calling of the 5' RACE reads with MiXCR, one entry per CDR3 protein. The table includes around 210,000 distinct CDR3 sequences, around 8% detected once. Material for sequencing was blood, either unsorted or a sorted T cell fraction (not recorded which). These receptors were taken from a female donor with ankylosing spondylitis or in good health (not recorded which). CDR3s leave out the opening cysteine and the closing phenylalanine or tryptophan. Each record gives: clone size, V gene, CDR3 protein. Expanded clones are given a class, and other clones once, few, many or no size at all.

. | TRBV5-5 | ASSASTQSSGNTIY
. | TRBV4-3 | VGSQATSGNYEQY
many | TRBV20-1 | SASRPGNYGYT
many | TRBV20-1 | SARDGGGTEAF
. | TRBV4-3 | ASSQGSDWNNEQF
. | TRBV7-9 | ASSLASGVLRD
few | TRBV10-3 | AISGQPTGELF
few | TRBV20-1 | SASGLAGDPVPVLGEQY
. | TRBV7-4 | ARTSTSGSTYEQY
many | TRBV20-1 | SAPNRARNTDTQY
many | TRBV4-2 | ASSQGTSADYNEQF
few | TRBV15 | AVPVSGNTIY
. | TRBV5-2 | ASKNLAGEDNEQF
many | TRBV4-2 | ASSHEGTEAYEQY